A selection of T cell receptor beta chains follows, all from one sample in a study of T cells in Graves' hyperthyroidism and ophthalmopathy. A single record per CDR3 protein comes from TCRdb applying MiXCR to the multiplex PCR reads. The sample includes about 560,000 distinct CDR3 sequences, around 15% seen only once; the top ten take 15% to 20%. The sequenced sample consisted of blood. These receptors came from a young woman with Graves' hyperthyroidism. CDR3s include the opening cysteine and the closing phenylalanine or tryptophan. Each record gives: V gene, J gene, clone size, D gene, CDR3 protein, CDR3 DNA. The D gene is left open where the match is weak. Rows give clone size only sometimes, using once, few, many, or a class for an expanded clone.

>TRBV4-3|TRBJ2-1|-|-
CASSQDRGALGEQFF
TGCGCCAGCAGCCAAGATAGGGGGGCCCTGGGGGAGCAGTTCTTC
>TRBV20-1|TRBJ2-3|-|TRBD1
CSATPRQGKADTQYF
TGCAGTGCAACTCCCCGACAGGGGAAGGCAGATACGCAGTATTTT
>TRBV20-1|TRBJ2-3|few|TRBD2
CSARRLAGFPDTQYF
TGCAGTGCTAGGAGACTAGCGGGATTTCCAGATACGCAGTATTTT
>TRBV12-5|TRBJ1-2|few|-
CASGVDNGFYGYTF
TGTGCTAGTGGGGTCGACAACGGATTCTATGGCTACACCTTC
>TRBV18|TRBJ1-6|many|-
CASSPQAIYNSPLHF
TGTGCCAGCTCACCGCAGGCGATCTATAATTCACCCCTCCACTTT
>TRBV19|TRBJ1-5|many|-
CASSIWRGRYSNQPQHF
TGTGCCAGTAGTATCTGGCGAGGGAGGTATAGCAATCAGCCCCAGCATTTT
>TRBV20-1|TRBJ2-5|many|-
CSARGGVAGTQYF
TGCAGTGCTAGAGGGGGGGTAGCAGGGACCCAGTACTTC
>TRBV13|TRBJ1-3|few|-
CASSPRTPGNTIYF
TGTGCCAGCAGCCCCCGAACGCCTGGAAACACCATATATTTT
>TRBV7-3|TRBJ2-5|-|TRBD1
CASSPLPVPGGTQYF
TGTGCCAGCAGCCCCCTCCCGGTGCCAGGGGGGACCCAGTACTTC
>TRBV5-4|TRBJ2-3|few|-
CASSLGSRGRDTQYF
TGTGCCAGCAGCTTGGGGAGTAGGGGCAGGGATACGCAGTATTTT
>TRBV29-1|TRBJ2-1|-|-
CSASPGGGNEQFF
TGCAGCGCTAGCCCGGGGGGCGGCAATGAGCAGTTCTTC
>TRBV19|TRBJ2-7|few|TRBD1
CASRATGVYNEQYF
TGTGCCAGTAGGGCAACAGGGGTCTACAACGAGCAGTACTTC
>TRBV20-1|TRBJ1-1|many|TRBD1
CSARPDRTEAFF
TGCAGTGCTAGACCGGACAGGACTGAAGCTTTCTTT
>TRBV11-2|TRBJ2-1|many|TRBD2
CASSFLAGLSYNEQFF
TGTGCCAGCAGCTTTTTAGCGGGACTCTCCTACAATGAGCAGTTCTTC
>TRBV28|TRBJ1-5|many|-
CASSFGRVGSDQPQHF
TGTGCCAGCAGTTTCGGCAGGGTTGGGAGCGATCAGCCCCAGCATTTT
>TRBV20-1|TRBJ2-5|many|-
CSANYQGQETQYF
TGCAGTGCTAATTATCAGGGCCAAGAGACCCAGTACTTC
>TRBV19|TRBJ1-2|-|TRBD1
CASSIGTGGGGGYTF
TGTGCCAGTAGTATCGGTACAGGGGGAGGTGGAGGCTACACCTTC
>TRBV30|TRBJ2-3|-|-
CAWSGSGSDTQYF
TGTGCCTGGAGCGGGAGTGGGTCAGATACGCAGTATTTT
>TRBV27|TRBJ2-3|-|-
CASIHRESDTQYF
TGTGCCAGCATCCACAGGGAGTCAGATACGCAGTATTTT
>TRBV19|TRBJ1-2|-|-
CASSPTGLVRIYGYTF
TGTGCCAGTAGTCCGACAGGCCTCGTCCGGATCTATGGCTACACCTTC
>TRBV12-3/TRBV12-4|TRBJ2-3|many|-
CASSLAAGSDTQYF
TGTGCCAGCAGTTTGGCTGCAGGATCGGATACGCAGTATTTT
>TRBV11-2|TRBJ2-7|many|-
CASSLDMALREQYF
TGTGCCAGCAGCTTAGATATGGCGTTGAGGGAGCAGTACTTC
>TRBV5-1|TRBJ1-5|few|-
CASSFGGPSNQPQHF
TGCGCCAGCAGCTTTGGCGGGCCCAGCAATCAGCCCCAGCATTTT
>TRBV29-1|TRBJ1-4|-|TRBD1
CSVLTGGEKLFF
TGCAGCGTTCTGACAGGGGGCGAAAAACTGTTTTTT
>TRBV3-1|TRBJ1-1|many|TRBD1
CASKRQGAQGNTEAFF
TGTGCCAGCAAGAGGCAGGGGGCGCAAGGGAACACTGAAGCTTTCTTT
>TRBV25-1|TRBJ1-2|-|-
CASSEWGNYGYTF
TGTGCCAGCAGTGAATGGGGGAACTATGGCTACACCTTC
>TRBV12-3/TRBV12-4|TRBJ1-1|many|-
CASSLRGMNTEAFF
TGTGCCAGCAGTTTAAGGGGAATGAACACTGAAGCTTTCTTT
>TRBV12-3/TRBV12-4|TRBJ2-3|many|-
CASRFLIENTQYF
TGTGCCAGCAGGTTCCTGATCGAAAATACGCAGTATTTT
>TRBV28|TRBJ1-5|many|TRBD1
CASKSHPGTVNQPQHF
TGTGCCAGCAAGTCACATCCCGGGACAGTCAATCAGCCCCAGCATTTT
>TRBV9|TRBJ1-2|few|-
CASSTLPGYGYTF
TGTGCCAGCAGCACACTCCCGGGATATGGCTACACCTTC
>TRBV19|TRBJ2-7|-|-
CASSFSSYNEQYF
TGTGCCAGTAGTTTCAGCTCCTACAATGAGCAGTACTTC
>TRBV5-1|TRBJ1-6|many|-
CASSFSGPDNSPLHF
TGCGCCAGCAGCTTCTCGGGACCGGATAATTCACCCCTCCACTTT
>TRBV13|TRBJ2-3|-|TRBD2
CASSTLAGEDTQYF
TGTGCCAGCAGCACACTAGCGGGGGAAGATACGCAGTATTTT
>TRBV6-2/TRBV6-3|TRBJ2-7|many|-
CASSYSDRSTYEQYF
TGTGCCAGCAGTTACTCAGACAGGTCCACCTACGAGCAGTACTTC
>TRBV7-9|TRBJ1-4|-|-
CASSQEYKLFF
TGTGCCAGCAGCCAGGAATACAAACTGTTTTTT
>TRBV29-1|TRBJ1-2|-|-
CSVVGGFYGYTF
TGCAGCGTTGTTGGGGGGTTCTATGGCTACACCTTC
>TRBV10-2|TRBJ2-1|-|-
CASPRVTDHNEQFF
TGCGCCAGCCCAAGGGTGACAGACCACAATGAGCAGTTCTTC
>TRBV3-1|TRBJ2-1|many|-
CASSQGQPGNEQFF
TGTGCCAGCAGCCAAGGGCAGCCTGGGAATGAGCAGTTCTTC
>TRBV28|TRBJ2-7|many|TRBD1
CASRSGTGGVYEQYF
TGTGCCAGCAGGTCCGGGACAGGGGGCGTATACGAGCAGTACTTC
>TRBV6-2/TRBV6-3|TRBJ1-1|many|TRBD1
CASSYSRTGGVNTEAFF
TGTGCCAGCAGTTACTCCCGGACAGGGGGAGTGAACACTGAAGCTTTCTTT
>TRBV5-1|TRBJ2-5|many|-
CASRSITGSETQYF
TGCGCCAGCAGGTCAATCACAGGGTCGGAGACCCAGTACTTC
>TRBV29-1|TRBJ1-5|-|-
CSVQVGQGDQPQHF
TGCAGCGTCCAGGTAGGGCAGGGCGATCAGCCCCAGCATTTT
>TRBV20-1|TRBJ1-5|once|-
CSAPPAESNQPQHF
TGCAGTGCTCCCCCGGCAGAATCAAATCAGCCCCAGCATTTT
>TRBV30|TRBJ1-5|few|-
CAWSRAPGDNQPQHF
TGTGCCTGGAGTAGGGCCCCGGGAGACAATCAGCCCCAGCATTTT
>TRBV18|TRBJ1-2|few|-
CASSPGWQGGYGYTF
TGTGCCAGCTCACCGGGTTGGCAGGGTGGCTATGGCTACACCTTC
>TRBV27|TRBJ2-7|many|TRBD1
CASSRDRSAYEQYF
TGTGCCAGCAGTCGGGACAGGTCCGCCTACGAGCAGTACTTC
>TRBV20-1|TRBJ1-1|-|-
CSALDKNTEGFF
TGCAGTGCCCTCGACAAGAACACTGAAGGTTTCTTT
>TRBV29-1|TRBJ2-7|many|TRBD2
CSVEHGTSGESYEQYF
TGCAGCGTTGAACATGGGACTAGCGGTGAGTCCTACGAGCAGTACTTC
>TRBV10-2|TRBJ2-5|once|-
CASRGWEETQYF
TGCGCCAGCCGGGGATGGGAAGAGACCCAGTACTTC
>TRBV6-1|TRBJ2-2|many|TRBD1
CASRTGETGELFF
TGTGCCAGTAGGACAGGGGAAACCGGGGAGCTGTTTTTT
>TRBV27|TRBJ2-3|-|TRBD2
CASSFWGSGSRYGTDTQYF
TGTGCCAGCAGTTTTTGGGGTAGCGGGAGTAGGTATGGCACAGATACGCAGTATTTT
>TRBV20-1|TRBJ2-6|-|-
CSARVQGGSGANVLTF
TGCAGTGCTAGAGTGCAGGGGGGCTCTGGGGCCAACGTCCTGACTTTC
>TRBV6-1|TRBJ2-7|few|-
CASRGFRDAYEQYF
TGTGCCAGCAGGGGATTCAGGGATGCCTACGAGCAGTACTTC
>TRBV19|TRBJ2-7|once|-
CASSKLGSQSSYEQYF
TGTGCCAGTAGTAAATTGGGCAGCCAGAGCTCCTACGAGCAGTACTTC
>TRBV27|TRBJ1-2|-|TRBD1
CASSWTGGAGYGYTF
TGTGCCAGCAGTTGGACAGGGGGCGCGGGTTATGGCTACACCTTC
>TRBV6-9|TRBJ2-1|-|TRBD2
CASSSPTSGRINEQFF
TGTGCCAGCAGTTCTCCGACTAGCGGGAGGATCAATGAGCAGTTCTTC
>TRBV15|TRBJ2-5|-|-
CATSRSGHTLPETQYF
TGTGCCACCAGCAGATCGGGACACACGCTGCCGGAGACCCAGTACTTC
>TRBV24-1|TRBJ1-3|few|TRBD1
CATSDATGPSGNTIYF
TGTGCCACCAGTGATGCGACAGGGCCCTCTGGAAACACCATATATTTT
>TRBV7-4|TRBJ1-5|-|TRBD1
CASSFGTAEGDSNQPQHF
TGTGCCAGCAGCTTCGGGACAGCGGAAGGGGATAGCAATCAGCCCCAGCATTTT